This section outlines one TCR beta chain sequence together with its context. CD45RO-negative, CCR7-selected cells formed the naive CD8 fraction, which excluded terminally differentiated effector memory CD45RA+ cells. This sample was included in a study of shared clonotypes between healthy human individuals. Repertoires were generated with immunoSEQ multiplex PCR, while TCRdb's copy carries only in-frame clones and drops some. The sample shows millions of clones, roughly 94% of them seen only once. CDR3 length equals 11 residues. The rearrangement links TRBV21-1 to TRBJ2-3. TRBV21-1 counts as a pseudogene. The sample was naive CD8+ T cells sorted from blood. The source of this sequence is a man in his late teens or twenties in good health. The CDR3 reads CASSKPDTQYF. CDR3 nucleotide sequence: TGTGCCAGCAGCAAGCCAGATACGCAGTATTTT.